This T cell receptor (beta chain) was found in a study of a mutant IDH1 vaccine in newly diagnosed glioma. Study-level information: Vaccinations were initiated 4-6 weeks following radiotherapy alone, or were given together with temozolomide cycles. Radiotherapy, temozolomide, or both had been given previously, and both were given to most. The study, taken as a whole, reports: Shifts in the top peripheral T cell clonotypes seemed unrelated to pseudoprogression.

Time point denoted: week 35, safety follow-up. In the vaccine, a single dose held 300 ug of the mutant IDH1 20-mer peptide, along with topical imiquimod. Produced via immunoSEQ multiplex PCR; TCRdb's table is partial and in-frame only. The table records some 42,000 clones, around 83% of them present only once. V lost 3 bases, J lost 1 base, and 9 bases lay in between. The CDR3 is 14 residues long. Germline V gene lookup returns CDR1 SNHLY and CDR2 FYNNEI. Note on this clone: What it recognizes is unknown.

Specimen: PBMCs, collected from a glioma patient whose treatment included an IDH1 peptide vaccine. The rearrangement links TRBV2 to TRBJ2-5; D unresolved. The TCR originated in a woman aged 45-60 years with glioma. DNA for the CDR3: TGTGCCAGCAGTGAGGGCAATTCCCAAGAGACCCAGTACTTC. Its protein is CASSEGNSQETQYF.